This T cell receptor (beta chain) was retrieved from a study of identical twins. MiXCR, run by TCRdb on the 5' RACE reads, gives a single entry per CDR3 protein. This sample has under 350,000 distinct CDR3 sequences, with 9.5% found just once. V lost 0 bases to trimming and J lost 7 bases, with 10 bases between them. In germline, CDR1 is LNHNV, CDR2 YYDKDF (reference sequence). CDR3 length equals 13 residues. General study findings and limits: Researchers caution that invariant MAIT and iNKT cells could partly confound zero-insertion analyses. Out-of-frame beta sequences exhibited a weaker degree of excess twin sharing. Cord blood beta clonotypes present at high abundance carried fewer insertions; no such pattern appeared in memory repertoires.

Every sampled donor was Caucasian and healthy. This clonotype occurred many times. As yet, its antigen is unknown. Separately, the same data were catalogued under a study of yellow fever vaccine responses in identical twins.

The source is a woman aged 18 to 35 in good health. Sample: CD8+ T cells sorted from blood. This rearrangement joins TRBV15 to TRBJ2-7; D remains unclear. Written as DNA, the CDR3 is TGTGCCACCAGCAGAGATCTGGCAGGAGAGCAGTACTTC. This codes for CATSRDLAGEQYF.